This T cell receptor (beta chain) was profiled in a study of blood T cell repertoires in COVID-19 (dated by TCRdb to between 2020 and 2021). About the full investigation: Samples covering the acute and convalescent phases of COVID-19 were provided by collaborators in the United States, Italy and Spain. The material from the prospective study consisted of cDNA or gDNA derived from T cells, B-cell-depleted T cells, or PBMCs. The dataset comprised deeply sampled blood TCRbeta repertoires from subjects exposed to, actively infected with, or recovered from COVID-19. The repertoires were made available in a free public database intended to serve as a resource for research on the immune response to SARS-CoV-2. Samples were obtained from the ongoing ImmuneRACE study (first 160 participants) and from over 1,000 subjects provided by 6 global collaborators. Nearly every sample came with metadata listing a de-identified subject ID, COVID-19 status, age in years and sex. Where HLA class I and class II types were available, the types were taken from metadata supplied by the sample provider, not from assay-based typing.

This clone was counted ten times or more. No cognate antigen has been identified for it. Base quality data are lacking; no much larger clone is found one base away. Participants in the prospective study were aged 18 to 89 years, lived in approximately 26 United States geographic areas, and enrolled through a virtual design. In the prospective study, participants were assigned to cohorts based on the clinical history participants reported in a screening survey and a study questionnaire. ImmuneRACE Cohort 3 recovered participants were defined by two consecutive negative NP/OP PCR tests, healthcare professional clearance, or symptom resolution. In the prospective study, whole blood, serum and a nasopharyngeal or oropharyngeal swab were collected from each participant by mobile phlebotomists. Prospective study participants could optionally give additional blood draws and questionnaires over an approximately two-month period. Prospective study blood samples were shipped either frozen or at room temperature before DNA extraction.

TCRbeta CDR3 regions were amplified from genomic DNA by means of the immunoSEQ Assay, a bias-controlled multiplex PCR. Concerning the study's data processing: Nucleated cell counts per sample were estimated from amplification of reference gene primers within the assay. Sequence reads were collapsed and filtered to measure the absolute abundance of every unique TCRbeta CDR3 rearrangement. For each sample, productive Simpson clonality was calculated by taking the square root of Simpson's diversity index across productive rearrangements. TCRdb's version of the immuneACCESS table is confined to in-frame rearrangements and falls short of the full clone set. An unresolved V gene accounts for under half of the shortfall where checked; the remainder is of unknown origin. Clone size and the V and J calls come from that table; the DNA yielded D and trimming. This sample has a few hundred thousand clones in its table, and around 85% of those were observed once. Of the sample, roughly 2% is held by the ten largest clones.

In the germline V gene (reference sequence), CDR1 corresponds to LNHDA and CDR2 to SQIVND. From V the trimming removes 5 bases and from J it removes 2 bases, while the gene matches leave 5 bases of the junction unaccounted for. From its cysteine to its phenylalanine, the CDR3 spans 15 amino acids. Only the CDR3 part of the read is kept: 45 bases, read in frame from the first base. The paper as a whole reports these results and caveats: How much clinical and demographic metadata was included differed by source and by participant, and the metadata was provided uncurated.

The rearrangement joined TRBV19 to TRBJ1-5; 8 middle bases align to TRBD1. The TCR comes from a man aged 25 to 45 who had recovered from COVID-19. Sequencing was carried out using PBMCs or T cells enriched from blood (not recorded which). The CDR3 protein is CASSLGQAGNQPQHF. The sequence in DNA is TGTGCCAGTAGTTTGGGACAGGCGGGCAATCAGCCCCAGCATTTT.